This is a list of T cell receptor beta chains from one sample in a study of post-analysis software for immune sequencing data. TCRdb re-analysed the PCR reads in MiXCR, keeping a single row per CDR3 protein. This table has about 820,000 distinct CDR3 sequences, about 50% appearing once. Material: blood. The source of these receptors is a girl aged 10 to 17 with multiple sclerosis. Each CDR3 is given with its conserved first and last residue. D genes are given only for firm matches. Some rows have no size entry. The others give once, few or many, or a class for an expanded clone.

V gene: TRBV27
D gene: .
J gene: TRBJ1-2
clone size: .
CDR3 protein: CASSLDVSYGYTF
CDR3 DNA: TGTGCCAGCAGTTTAGATGTGAGCTATGGCTACACCTTC

V gene: TRBV7-6
D gene: TRBD2
J gene: TRBJ2-5
clone size: .
CDR3 protein: CASSLVTSQAGTQYF
CDR3 DNA: TGTGCCAGCAGCTTAGTGACTAGCCAAGCTGGGACCCAGTACTTC

V gene: TRBV12-3/TRBV12-4
D gene: .
J gene: TRBJ2-7
clone size: few
CDR3 protein: CASSLHFSGIEQYF
CDR3 DNA: TGTGCCAGCAGCCTACACTTTTCAGGTATCGAGCAGTACTTC

V gene: TRBV29-1
D gene: .
J gene: TRBJ2-3
clone size: .
CDR3 protein: CSVDARTDTQYF
CDR3 DNA: TGCAGCGTTGATGCCCGCACAGATACGCAGTATTTT

V gene: TRBV20-1
D gene: .
J gene: TRBJ1-5
clone size: .
CDR3 protein: CSASLLAGVNQPQHF
CDR3 DNA: TGCAGTGCTTCCCTCCTCGCGGGGGTCAATCAGCCCCAGCATTTT

V gene: TRBV7-9
D gene: .
J gene: TRBJ1-2
clone size: few
CDR3 protein: CASSLARPRNNYGYTF
CDR3 DNA: TGTGCCAGCAGCTTAGCCAGGCCCAGAAACAACTATGGCTACACCTTC

V gene: TRBV5-1
D gene: TRBD2
J gene: TRBJ2-1
clone size: .
CDR3 protein: CASSRGLAGGLDEQFF
CDR3 DNA: TGCGCCAGCAGCCGCGGACTAGCGGGAGGGCTAGATGAGCAGTTCTTC

V gene: TRBV20-1
D gene: .
J gene: TRBJ1-1
clone size: .
CDR3 protein: CSARPTGHTEAFF
CDR3 DNA: TGCAGTGCCCGACCTACAGGGCACACTGAAGCTTTCTTT

V gene: TRBV11-1
D gene: .
J gene: TRBJ2-5
clone size: .
CDR3 protein: CASSLQDFQETQYF
CDR3 DNA: TGTGCCAGCAGCCTTCAGGACTTCCAAGAGACCCAGTACTTC

V gene: TRBV29-1
D gene: TRBD1
J gene: TRBJ2-1
clone size: .
CDR3 protein: CSVGVKGQGLIPWGYNEQFF
CDR3 DNA: TGCAGCGTTGGAGTTAAAGGACAGGGGCTAATACCCTGGGGTTACAATGAGCAGTTCTTC

V gene: TRBV7-6
D gene: .
J gene: TRBJ1-5
clone size: .
CDR3 protein: CASSLVPRGSNQPQHF
CDR3 DNA: TGTGCCAGCAGCTTAGTTCCCCGGGGTAGCAATCAGCCCCAGCATTTT

V gene: TRBV7-3
D gene: .
J gene: TRBJ2-1
clone size: .
CDR3 protein: CASSGGGGANEQFF
CDR3 DNA: TGTGCCAGCAGTGGAGGGGGAGGGGCGAATGAGCAGTTCTTC

V gene: TRBV29-1
D gene: TRBD1
J gene: TRBJ1-2
clone size: .
CDR3 protein: CSVEIWDRGNYGYTF
CDR3 DNA: TGCAGCGTTGAGATTTGGGACAGGGGAAACTATGGCTACACCTTC

V gene: TRBV6-6
D gene: .
J gene: TRBJ2-7
clone size: .
CDR3 protein: CASRGIPDSRLYEQYF
CDR3 DNA: TGTGCCAGCAGAGGGATCCCAGATAGCCGGCTTTACGAGCAGTACTTC

V gene: TRBV20-1
D gene: .
J gene: TRBJ2-7
clone size: few
CDR3 protein: CSAREDFGGFRYEQYF
CDR3 DNA: TGCAGTGCTAGAGAGGACTTTGGTGGGTTTCGGTACGAGCAGTACTTC

V gene: TRBV5-1
D gene: TRBD1
J gene: TRBJ1-1
clone size: .
CDR3 protein: CASSLMGQVNTEAFF
CDR3 DNA: TGCGCCAGCAGCCTCATGGGACAGGTGAACACTGAAGCTTTCTTT

V gene: TRBV9
D gene: .
J gene: TRBJ2-5
clone size: .
CDR3 protein: CASSVEQHQGTQYF
CDR3 DNA: TGTGCCAGCAGCGTAGAACAGCATCAAGGGACCCAGTACTTC

V gene: TRBV20-1
D gene: .
J gene: TRBJ2-1
clone size: few
CDR3 protein: CSARGTTNEQFF
CDR3 DNA: TGCAGTGCCAGGGGGACTACCAATGAGCAGTTCTTC

V gene: TRBV4-1
D gene: TRBD2
J gene: TRBJ2-1
clone size: once
CDR3 protein: CASSHTLAGAPKVDEQFF
CDR3 DNA: TGCGCCAGCAGCCATACGCTAGCGGGAGCACCCAAGGTAGACGAGCAGTTCTTC

V gene: TRBV2
D gene: .
J gene: TRBJ1-1
clone size: .
CDR3 protein: CASERKLNTEAFF
CDR3 DNA: TGTGCCAGCGAGCGGAAGCTGAACACTGAAGCTTTCTTT

V gene: TRBV5-6
D gene: .
J gene: TRBJ2-7
clone size: few
CDR3 protein: CASSQTGSWGQYF
CDR3 DNA: TGTGCCAGCAGCCAGACAGGCTCCTGGGGGCAGTACTTC

V gene: TRBV2
D gene: TRBD1
J gene: TRBJ2-3
clone size: .
CDR3 protein: CASAFLTGADTQYF
CDR3 DNA: TGTGCCAGCGCATTTCTTACAGGGGCAGATACGCAGTATTTT

V gene: TRBV6-6
D gene: TRBD1
J gene: TRBJ1-2
clone size: .
CDR3 protein: CASRQGGGKNYGYTF
CDR3 DNA: TGTGCCAGCAGACAGGGGGGGGGGAAGAACTATGGCTACACCTTC

V gene: TRBV10-3
D gene: .
J gene: TRBJ1-2
clone size: .
CDR3 protein: CAIGAERSGYTF
CDR3 DNA: TGTGCCATCGGTGCCGAGCGTAGTGGCTACACCTTC

V gene: TRBV20-1
D gene: TRBD2
J gene: TRBJ2-5
clone size: .
CDR3 protein: CSASGERGLQETQYF
CDR3 DNA: TGCAGTGCTAGCGGGGAGCGGGGTCTACAAGAGACCCAGTACTTC

V gene: TRBV2
D gene: TRBD1
J gene: TRBJ1-2
clone size: .
CDR3 protein: CASSENRGNYLAGYTF
CDR3 DNA: TGTGCCAGCAGTGAAAACAGGGGGAACTACCTTGCTGGCTACACCTTC

V gene: TRBV19
D gene: .
J gene: TRBJ2-5
clone size: once
CDR3 protein: CASSIYSQVQETQYF
CDR3 DNA: TGTGCCAGTAGTATATACAGTCAGGTACAAGAGACCCAGTACTTC

V gene: TRBV4-1
D gene: .
J gene: TRBJ2-5
clone size: few
CDR3 protein: CASSPTPGPGETQYF
CDR3 DNA: TGCGCCAGCAGCCCAACCCCAGGGCCCGGGGAGACCCAGTACTTC

V gene: TRBV24-1
D gene: TRBD2
J gene: TRBJ2-1
clone size: .
CDR3 protein: CATSDHRTSGSTNEQFF
CDR3 DNA: TGTGCCACCAGTGACCACCGGACTAGCGGGAGTACGAATGAGCAGTTCTTC

V gene: TRBV5-1
D gene: TRBD1
J gene: TRBJ2-1
clone size: .
CDR3 protein: CASSLEGTVYNEQFF
CDR3 DNA: TGCGCCAGCAGCTTGGAGGGGACAGTCTACAATGAGCAGTTCTTC

V gene: TRBV2
D gene: .
J gene: TRBJ1-2
clone size: .
CDR3 protein: CASSDRDSGCTF
CDR3 DNA: TGTGCCAGCAGTGACAGGGATTCAGGCTGCACCTTC

V gene: TRBV11-2
D gene: TRBD2
J gene: TRBJ2-1
clone size: .
CDR3 protein: CASSSIAGGPHNEQFF
CDR3 DNA: TGTGCCAGCAGCTCCATAGCGGGGGGGCCCCACAATGAGCAGTTCTTC

V gene: TRBV7-2
D gene: .
J gene: TRBJ2-5
clone size: .
CDR3 protein: CASSWQPWETQYF
CDR3 DNA: TGTGCCAGCAGCTGGCAACCTTGGGAGACCCAGTACTTC

V gene: TRBV10-3
D gene: .
J gene: TRBJ2-1
clone size: .
CDR3 protein: CAISPPLATPYNEQFF
CDR3 DNA: TGTGCCATCAGCCCCCCTCTAGCGACACCTTACAATGAGCAGTTCTTC

V gene: TRBV6-5
D gene: .
J gene: TRBJ1-5
clone size: .
CDR3 protein: CASRSLDRPNQPQHF
CDR3 DNA: TGTGCCAGCAGATCCCTTGACAGACCAAATCAGCCCCAGCATTTT

V gene: TRBV20-1
D gene: .
J gene: TRBJ2-7
clone size: .
CDR3 protein: CSATGGASSYEQYF
CDR3 DNA: TGCAGTGCTACTGGCGGGGCGAGCTCCTACGAGCAGTACTTC

V gene: TRBV5-1
D gene: .
J gene: TRBJ2-1
clone size: .
CDR3 protein: CASSLRADLYNEQFF
CDR3 DNA: TGCGCCAGCAGCTTGCGCGCGGATCTCTACAATGAGCAGTTCTTC

V gene: TRBV15
D gene: TRBD1
J gene: TRBJ2-5
clone size: few
CDR3 protein: CATSRGTGGYETQYF
CDR3 DNA: TGTGCCACCAGCAGAGGGACAGGGGGTTATGAGACCCAGTACTTC

V gene: TRBV20-1
D gene: TRBD1
J gene: TRBJ1-2
clone size: .
CDR3 protein: CSASPGTDYGYTF
CDR3 DNA: TGCAGTGCTTCCCCCGGGACAGACTATGGCTACACCTTC